These T cell receptor beta chains were read from a single sample in a study of cytomegalovirus exposure and HLA in healthy donors. Produced via immunoSEQ multiplex PCR; TCRdb's table is partial and in-frame only. The top ten hold 0.95% to 1.4% of the sample, which has about 190,000 clones, over 60% seen once. The sample consisted of PBMCs. Receptors originate from a woman aged 40 to 50 in good health and CMV-seronegative. Each CDR3 is given with its conserved first and last residue. A D gene is named only where the DNA matches it firmly. Not every row has a clone size; where given, it reads once, few, many or a size class.

V gene	D gene	J gene	clone size	CDR3 protein	CDR3 DNA
TRBV10-3	.	TRBJ1-5	.	CATQQGGNQPQHF	TGTGCCACCCAACAGGGTGGCAATCAGCCCCAGCATTTT
TRBV6-6	.	TRBJ1-2	.	CASSYGENYGYTF	TGTGCCAGCAGTTACGGGGAGAACTATGGCTACACCTTC
TRBV29-1	TRBD2	TRBJ2-2	.	CSATRGDTNTGELFF	TGCAGCGCTACCCGGGGGGATACAAACACCGGGGAGCTGTTTTTT
TRBV2	TRBD1	TRBJ1-2	.	CASSSQGARGYTF	TGTGCCAGCAGTTCACAGGGGGCACGGGGCTACACCTTC
TRBV10-3	.	TRBJ2-7	few	CAISEAAGGEQYF	TGTGCCATCAGTGAGGCAGCCGGGGGAGAGCAGTACTTC
TRBV10-3	.	TRBJ1-2	.	CAISEGRENYGYTF	TGTGCCATCAGTGAGGGGCGGGAGAACTATGGCTACACCTTC
TRBV4-3	.	TRBJ2-1	.	CASSQHQGTYNEQFF	TGCGCCAGCAGCCAACATCAGGGGACCTACAATGAGCAGTTCTTC
TRBV6-5	TRBD2	TRBJ2-7	few	CATLGRGYYEQYF	TGTGCCACCCTTGGGCGGGGGTACTACGAGCAGTACTTC
TRBV9	TRBD2	TRBJ2-1	.	CASSEGLEYRNEQFF	TGTGCCAGCAGCGAGGGACTAGAGTATCGAAATGAGCAGTTCTTC
TRBV14	TRBD1	TRBJ1-1	.	CASSPRTGDIEAFF	TGTGCCAGCAGCCCCCGGACAGGAGATATTGAAGCTTTCTTT
TRBV12-5	.	TRBJ2-1	.	CASGLEGGLEQFF	TGTGCTAGTGGTTTGGAAGGAGGGCTTGAGCAGTTCTTC